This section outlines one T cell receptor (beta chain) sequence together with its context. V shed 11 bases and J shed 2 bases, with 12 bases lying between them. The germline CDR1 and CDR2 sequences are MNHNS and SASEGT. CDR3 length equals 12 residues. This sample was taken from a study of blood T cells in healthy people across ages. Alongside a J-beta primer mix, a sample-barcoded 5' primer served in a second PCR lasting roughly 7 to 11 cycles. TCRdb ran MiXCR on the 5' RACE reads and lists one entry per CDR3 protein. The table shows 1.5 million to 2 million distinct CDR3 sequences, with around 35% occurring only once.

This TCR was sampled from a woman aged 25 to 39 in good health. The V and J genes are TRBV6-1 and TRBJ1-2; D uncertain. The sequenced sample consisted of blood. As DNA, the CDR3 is TGTGCCGGCAAAACCTACAACTATGGCTACACCTTC. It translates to CAGKTYNYGYTF.